The 5 T cell receptor beta chains reported below all come from one sample, sequenced in a study of cytomegalovirus exposure and HLA in healthy donors. Amplification used 60 Vbeta primers and 13 Jbeta primers. Assay: immunoSEQ multiplex PCR; the TCRdb copy retains only in-frame clones and omits some. This sample's clone table lists 130,000 or so clones. Source material: PBMCs. The receptors shown here come from a woman aged 40 to 50 in good health and CMV-seropositive.

To note about this clone: This specimen includes other DNA sequences encoding the same CDR3. The rearrangement joins TRBV11-1 to TRBJ1-2; weak D call: TRBD1 (6 bases). V dropped 6 bases and J dropped 2 bases, with 10 bases sitting between them. The CDR3 runs 13 residues. The germline V gene has CDR1 SGHAT and CDR2 FQDESV (reference sequence). DNA of the CDR3: TGTGCCAGCAGTTTGGACAGCAACTATGGCTACACCTTC. Amino acid sequence: CASSLDSNYGYTF.

CDR3: CATRGYVNTEAFF. Here the CDR3 DNA reads TGTGCCACTAGGGGTTACGTGAACACTGAAGCTTTCTTT. The V and J genes are TRBV28 and TRBJ1-1, with D maybe TRBD1 (5 bases). The CDR3 loop spans 13 amino acids. CDR1 and CDR2 (germline): MDHEN, SYDVKM. With 10 bases removed from V and 0 bases from J, the gap between germline ends came to 12 bases.

V is TRBV2 and J is TRBJ1-5; 7 bases align to TRBD1. Germline lookup yields CDR1 SNHLY and CDR2 FYNNEI. Trimming removed 4 bases from V and 0 bases from J; junction bases left unmatched: 9. This CDR3 is built from 17 residues. The CDR3 DNA reads as TGTGCCAGCAGTGCCAGACAGGGTTTGACTAGCAATCAGCCCCAGCATTTT. It codes for CASSARQGLTSNQPQHF. The entire variable domain, with the rest obtained from reference TRBV2 and TRBJ1-5, is as follows: EPEVTQTPSHQVTQMGQEVILRCVPISNHLYFYWYRQILGQKVEFLVSFYNNEISEKSEIFDDQFSVERPDGSNFTLKIRSTKLEDSAMYFCASSARQGLTSNQPQHFGDGTRLSIL.

This sequence joins TRBV9 and TRBJ1-2; D is unclear. The CDR3 has 14 amino acids. The germline CDR1 and CDR2 sequences are SGDLS and YYNGEE. Trimming pared 3 bases from V and 4 bases from J, leaving 13 bases between. The CDR3 DNA sequence: TGTGCCAGCAGCGCCCAGAGGTGGCCCTATGGCTACACCTTC. Translation gives CASSAQRWPYGYTF.

The J gene is TRBJ1-5, the V gene TRBV29-1; tentatively, D is TRBD1 (6 bases). The CDR3 length is 13 residues. Between the trimmed V and J ends, which lost 5 bases and 5 bases, there was a span of 13 bases. CDR1 SQVTM and CDR2 ANQGSEA come from the germline V gene. CDR3 sequence: CSVSPGVDQPQHF. In DNA form, the CDR3 reads TGCAGCGTTTCGCCAGGGGTTGATCAGCCCCAGCATTTT.